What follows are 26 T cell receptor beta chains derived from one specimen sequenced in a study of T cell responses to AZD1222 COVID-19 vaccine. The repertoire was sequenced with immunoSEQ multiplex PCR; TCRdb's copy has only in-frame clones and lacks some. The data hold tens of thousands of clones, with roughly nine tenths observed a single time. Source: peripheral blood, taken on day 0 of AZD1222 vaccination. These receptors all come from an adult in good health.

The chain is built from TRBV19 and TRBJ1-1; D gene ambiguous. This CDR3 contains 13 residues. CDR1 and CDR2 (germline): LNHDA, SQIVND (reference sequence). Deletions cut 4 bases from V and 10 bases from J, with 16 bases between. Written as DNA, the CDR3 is TGTGCCAGTAGTACACACCACCGAGCTCCAGCTTTCTTT. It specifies CASSTHHRAPAFF.

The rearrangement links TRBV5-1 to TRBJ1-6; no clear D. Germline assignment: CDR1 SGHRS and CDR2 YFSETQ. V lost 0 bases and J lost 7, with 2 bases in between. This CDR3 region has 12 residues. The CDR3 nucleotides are TGCGCCAGCAGCTTGGAAAATTCACCCCTCCACTTT. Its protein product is CASSLENSPLHF.

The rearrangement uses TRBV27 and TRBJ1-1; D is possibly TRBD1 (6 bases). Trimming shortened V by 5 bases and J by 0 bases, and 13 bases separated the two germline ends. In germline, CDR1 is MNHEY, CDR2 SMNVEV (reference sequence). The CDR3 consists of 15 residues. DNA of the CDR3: TGTGCCAGCAGTCCGATGACAGGCGTGAACACTGAAGCTTTCTTT. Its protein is CASSPMTGVNTEAFF.

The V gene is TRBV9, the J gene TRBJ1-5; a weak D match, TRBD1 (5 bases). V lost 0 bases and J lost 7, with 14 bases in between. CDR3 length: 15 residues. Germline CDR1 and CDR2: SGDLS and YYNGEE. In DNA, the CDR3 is TGTGCCAGCAGCGTAGATGGGCAGGGTTGGCAGCCCCAGCATTTT. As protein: CASSVDGQGWQPQHF.

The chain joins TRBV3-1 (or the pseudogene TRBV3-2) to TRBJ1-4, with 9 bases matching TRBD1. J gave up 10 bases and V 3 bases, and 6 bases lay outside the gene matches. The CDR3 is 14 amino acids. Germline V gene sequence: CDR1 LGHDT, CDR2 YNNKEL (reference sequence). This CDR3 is CASSQDRGHAKLFF. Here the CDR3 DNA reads TGTGCCAGCAGCCAGGACAGGGGTCATGCAAAACTGTTTTTT.

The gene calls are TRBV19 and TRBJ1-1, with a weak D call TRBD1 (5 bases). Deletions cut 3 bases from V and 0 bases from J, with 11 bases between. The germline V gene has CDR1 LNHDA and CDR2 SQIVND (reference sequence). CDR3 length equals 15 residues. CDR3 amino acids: CASSINTGVNTEAFF. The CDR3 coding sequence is TGTGCCAGTAGTATTAACACGGGGGTGAACACTGAAGCTTTCTTT.

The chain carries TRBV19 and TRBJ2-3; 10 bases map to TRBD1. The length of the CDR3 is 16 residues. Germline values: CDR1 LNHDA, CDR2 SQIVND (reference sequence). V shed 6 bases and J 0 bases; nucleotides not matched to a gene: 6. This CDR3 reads CASRTRGQGSTDTQYF. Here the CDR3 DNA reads TGTGCCAGTAGGACAAGGGGACAGGGGAGCACAGATACGCAGTATTTT.

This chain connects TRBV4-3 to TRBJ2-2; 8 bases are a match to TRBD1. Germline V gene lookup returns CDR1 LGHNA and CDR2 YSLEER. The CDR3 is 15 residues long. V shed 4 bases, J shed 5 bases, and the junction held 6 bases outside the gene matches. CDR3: CASSLTGGLTGELFF. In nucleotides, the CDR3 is TGCGCCAGCAGCCTCACAGGGGGTTTAACCGGGGAGCTGTTTTTT.

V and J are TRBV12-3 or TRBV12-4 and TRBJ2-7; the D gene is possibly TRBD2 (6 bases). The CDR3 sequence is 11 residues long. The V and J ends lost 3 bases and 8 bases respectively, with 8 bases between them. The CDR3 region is CASSFGGQQYF. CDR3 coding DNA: TGTGCCAGCAGTTTCGGGGGTCAGCAGTACTTC.

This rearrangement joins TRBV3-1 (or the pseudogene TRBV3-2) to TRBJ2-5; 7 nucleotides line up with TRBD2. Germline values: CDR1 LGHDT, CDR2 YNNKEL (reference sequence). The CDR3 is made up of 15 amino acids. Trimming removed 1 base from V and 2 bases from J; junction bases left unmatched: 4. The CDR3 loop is CASSQGRLAQETQYF. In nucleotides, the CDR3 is TGTGCCAGCAGCCAAGGTAGACTAGCTCAAGAGACCCAGTACTTC.

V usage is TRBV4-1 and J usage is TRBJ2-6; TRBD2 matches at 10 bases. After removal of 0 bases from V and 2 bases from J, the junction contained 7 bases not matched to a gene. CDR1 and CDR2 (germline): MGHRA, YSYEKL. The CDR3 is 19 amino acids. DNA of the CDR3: TGCGCCAGCAGCCAAGAGGCTAGCGGGAGAAGAACTGGGGCCAACGTCCTGACTTTC. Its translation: CASSQEASGRRTGANVLTF.

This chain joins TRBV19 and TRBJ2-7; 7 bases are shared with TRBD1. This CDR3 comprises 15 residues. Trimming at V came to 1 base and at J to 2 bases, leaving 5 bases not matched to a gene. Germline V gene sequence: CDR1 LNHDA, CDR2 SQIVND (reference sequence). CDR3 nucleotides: TGTGCCAGTAGTATAGGATGGGACAGAACCTACGAGCAGTACTTC. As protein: CASSIGWDRTYEQYF.

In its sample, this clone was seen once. The CDR3 reads CASSPHRDRDSIEAFF. DNA of the CDR3: TGTGCCAGCAGCCCTCACCGGGACAGGGACTCAATCGAAGCTTTCTTT. This sequence joins TRBV9 and TRBJ1-1; 9 positions match TRBD1. This CDR3 has 16 amino acids. The ends lost 4 bases at V and 8 bases at J; junction bases unmatched: 15. Germline V gene sequence: CDR1 SGDLS, CDR2 YYNGEE.

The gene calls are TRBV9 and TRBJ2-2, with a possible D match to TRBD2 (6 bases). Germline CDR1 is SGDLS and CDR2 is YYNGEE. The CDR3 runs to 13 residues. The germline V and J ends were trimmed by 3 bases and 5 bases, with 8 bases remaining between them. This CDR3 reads CASSAGGTGELFF. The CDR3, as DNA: TGTGCCAGCAGCGCCGGAGGGACCGGGGAGCTGTTTTTT.

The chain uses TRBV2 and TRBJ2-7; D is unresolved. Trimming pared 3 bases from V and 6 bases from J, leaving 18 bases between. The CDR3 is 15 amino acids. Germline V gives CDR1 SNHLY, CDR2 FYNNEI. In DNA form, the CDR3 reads TGTGCCAGCAGTGACTCCGGCGGCATGAGTCCCGAGCAGTACTTC. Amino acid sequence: CASSDSGGMSPEQYF.

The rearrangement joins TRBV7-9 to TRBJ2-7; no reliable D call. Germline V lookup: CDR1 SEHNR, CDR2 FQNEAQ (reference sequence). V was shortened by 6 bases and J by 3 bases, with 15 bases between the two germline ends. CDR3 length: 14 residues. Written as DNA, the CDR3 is TGTGCCAGCAGTGAGATTGACCTGGACTACGAGCAGTACTTC. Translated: CASSEIDLDYEQYF.

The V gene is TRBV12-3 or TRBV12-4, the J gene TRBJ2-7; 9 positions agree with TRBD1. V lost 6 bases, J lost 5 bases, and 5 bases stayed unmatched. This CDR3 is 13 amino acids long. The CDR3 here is CASRTGTGNEQYF. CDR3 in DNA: TGTGCCAGCAGGACCGGGACAGGGAACGAGCAGTACTTC.

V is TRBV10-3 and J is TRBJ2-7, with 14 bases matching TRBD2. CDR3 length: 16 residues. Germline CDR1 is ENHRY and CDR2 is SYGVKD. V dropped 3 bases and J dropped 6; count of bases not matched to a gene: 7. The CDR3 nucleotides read TGTGCCATCAGTGAACCCACGGGACTAGCGGGAGCCGAGCAGTACTTC. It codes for CAISEPTGLAGAEQYF.

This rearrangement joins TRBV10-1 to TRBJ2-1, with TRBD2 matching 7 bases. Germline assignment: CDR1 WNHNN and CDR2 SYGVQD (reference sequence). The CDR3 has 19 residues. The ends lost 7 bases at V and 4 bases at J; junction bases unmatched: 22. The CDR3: CASTILETSIPPAYNEQFF. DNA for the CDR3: TGCGCCAGCACGATCCTAGAGACTAGCATCCCCCCGGCATACAATGAGCAGTTCTTC.

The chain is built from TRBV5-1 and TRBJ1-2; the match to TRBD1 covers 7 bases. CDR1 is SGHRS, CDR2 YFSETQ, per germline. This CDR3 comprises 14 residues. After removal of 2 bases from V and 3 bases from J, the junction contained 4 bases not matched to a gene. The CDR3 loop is CASSFIRGDYGYTF. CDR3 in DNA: TGCGCCAGCAGCTTTATCAGGGGGGACTATGGCTACACCTTC.

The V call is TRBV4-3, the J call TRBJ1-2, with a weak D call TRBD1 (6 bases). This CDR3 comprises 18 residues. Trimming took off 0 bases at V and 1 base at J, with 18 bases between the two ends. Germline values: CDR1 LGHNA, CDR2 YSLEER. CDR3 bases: TGCGCCAGCAGCCAAGATCCCCAGGGGACTTTATTTAACTATGGCTACACCTTC. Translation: CASSQDPQGTLFNYGYTF.

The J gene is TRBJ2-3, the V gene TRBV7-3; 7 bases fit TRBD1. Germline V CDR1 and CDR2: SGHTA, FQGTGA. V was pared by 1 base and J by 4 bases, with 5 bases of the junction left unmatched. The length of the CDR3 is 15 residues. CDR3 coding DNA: TGTGCCAGCAGCTTAAACAGGGGAATCGCAGATACGCAGTATTTT. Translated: CASSLNRGIADTQYF. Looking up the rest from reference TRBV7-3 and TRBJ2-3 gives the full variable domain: GAGVSQTPSNKVTEKGKYVELRCDPISGHTALYWYRQSLGQGPEFLIYFQGTGAADDSGLPNDRFFAVRPEGSVSTLKIQRTERGDSAVYLCASSLNRGIADTQYFGPGTRLTVL.

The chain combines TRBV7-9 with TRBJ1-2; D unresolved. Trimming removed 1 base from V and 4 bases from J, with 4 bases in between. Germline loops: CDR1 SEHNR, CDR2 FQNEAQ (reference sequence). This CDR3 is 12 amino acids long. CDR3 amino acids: CASSLEIYGYTF. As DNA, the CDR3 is TGTGCCAGCAGCTTAGAAATCTATGGCTACACCTTC.

In nucleotides, the CDR3 is TGTGCCAGCAGTTTGGTTAACACTGAAGCTTTCTTT. It encodes CASSLVNTEAFF. The rearrangement uses TRBV2 and TRBJ1-1; D is uncertain. The CDR3 length is 12 residues. V was clipped by 5 bases and J by 2 bases, with 6 bases between them. Germline V CDR1 and CDR2: SNHLY, FYNNEI.

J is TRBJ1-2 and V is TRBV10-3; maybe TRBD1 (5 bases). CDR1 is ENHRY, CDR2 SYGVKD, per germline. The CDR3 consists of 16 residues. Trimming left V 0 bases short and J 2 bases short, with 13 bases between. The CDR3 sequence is CAISESGGGNNYGYTF. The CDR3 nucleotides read TGTGCCATCAGTGAGTCGGGCGGGGGGAACAACTATGGCTACACCTTC.

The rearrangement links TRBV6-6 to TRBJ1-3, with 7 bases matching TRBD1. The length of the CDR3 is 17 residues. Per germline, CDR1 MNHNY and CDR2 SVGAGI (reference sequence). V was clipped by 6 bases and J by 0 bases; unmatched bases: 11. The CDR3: CASRRQGGPLSGNTIYF. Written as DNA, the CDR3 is TGTGCCAGCAGACGACAGGGCGGCCCTCTCTCTGGAAACACCATATATTTT.